This is a list of T cell receptor beta chains from one sample in a study of T cell responses to AZD1222 COVID-19 vaccine. The assay was immunoSEQ multiplex PCR, and TCRdb's table has in-frame clones only and misses some. The sample lists about 130,000 clones; 90% to 95% were seen once. The sequencing here drew on peripheral blood, taken 28 days after the second AZD1222 dose. The receptors shown here come from an adult who received the AZD1222 COVID-19 vaccine. Each CDR3 is given without its conserved first and last residue. The D gene is left open where the match is weak.

CDR3 protein	V gene	D gene
ASSSPRGGLANYGYT	TRBV7-9	.
ASSKDWDGGPANEQF	TRBV19	.
ASHIAGGPYEQY	TRBV2	TRBD2
ASSFPQGNSFDNGYT	TRBV7-9	.
ASSLGDSYGYT	TRBV5-1	.
ASSRKKQGWYNEQF	TRBV7-9	.
ASSLAPGQTEAF	TRBV5-1	TRBD1
ASSETGEVGYT	TRBV6-1	.
ASSSRQGRTTPTAYEQY	TRBV7-9	TRBD1
ASSQGIYEQY	TRBV3-1/TRBV3-2	.